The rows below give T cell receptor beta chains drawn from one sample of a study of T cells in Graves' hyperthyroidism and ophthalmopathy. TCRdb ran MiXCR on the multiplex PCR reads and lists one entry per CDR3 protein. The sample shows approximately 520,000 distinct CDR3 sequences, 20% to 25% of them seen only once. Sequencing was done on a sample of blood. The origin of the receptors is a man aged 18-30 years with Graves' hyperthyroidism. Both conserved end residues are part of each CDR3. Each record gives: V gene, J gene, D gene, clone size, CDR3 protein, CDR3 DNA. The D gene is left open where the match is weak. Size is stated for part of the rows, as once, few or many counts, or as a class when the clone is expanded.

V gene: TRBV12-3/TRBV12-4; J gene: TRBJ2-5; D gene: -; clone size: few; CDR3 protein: CASSSRRRETQYF; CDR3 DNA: TGTGCCAGCAGTTCCCGGCGCCGAGAGACCCAGTACTTC
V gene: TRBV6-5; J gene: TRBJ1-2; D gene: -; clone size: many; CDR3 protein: CASSYLQTYGYTF; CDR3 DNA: TGTGCCAGCAGTTACCTGCAGACCTATGGCTACACCTTC
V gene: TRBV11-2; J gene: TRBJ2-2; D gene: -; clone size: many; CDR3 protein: CASSLNPRQPGELFF; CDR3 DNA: TGTGCCAGCAGCTTAAACCCCAGGCAACCCGGGGAGCTGTTTTTT
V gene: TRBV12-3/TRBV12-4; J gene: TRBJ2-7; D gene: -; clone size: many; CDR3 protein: CASSLDVWTDSYEQYF; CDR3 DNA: TGTGCCAGCAGTTTAGATGTTTGGACAGATTCCTACGAGCAGTACTTC
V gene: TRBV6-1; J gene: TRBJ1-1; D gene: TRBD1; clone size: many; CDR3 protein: CASFERGQRNTEAFF; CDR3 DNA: TGTGCCAGCTTTGAACGGGGACAGAGAAACACTGAAGCTTTCTTT
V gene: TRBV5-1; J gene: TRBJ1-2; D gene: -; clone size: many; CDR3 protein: CASSFGLGLGYGYTF; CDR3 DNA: TGCGCCAGCAGCTTCGGGTTAGGGTTGGGCTATGGCTACACCTTC
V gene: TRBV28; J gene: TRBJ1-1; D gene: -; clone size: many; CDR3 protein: CASSPRDISEAFF; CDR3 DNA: TGTGCCAGCAGTCCTAGGGACATCTCTGAAGCTTTCTTT
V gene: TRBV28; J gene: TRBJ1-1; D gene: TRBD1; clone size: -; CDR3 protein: CASKGGGAFF; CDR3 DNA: TGTGCCAGCAAAGGGGGCGGAGCTTTCTTT
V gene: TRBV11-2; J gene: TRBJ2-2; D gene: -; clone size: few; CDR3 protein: CASSLVYDTGELFF; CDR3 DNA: TGTGCCAGCAGCTTAGTATATGACACCGGGGAGCTGTTTTTT
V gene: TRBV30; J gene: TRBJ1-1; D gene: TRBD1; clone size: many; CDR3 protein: CAWTGTGSFAFF; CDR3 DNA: TGTGCCTGGACCGGGACAGGGAGCTTCGCTTTCTTT
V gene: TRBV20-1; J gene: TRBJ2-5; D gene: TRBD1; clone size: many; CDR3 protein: CSARDSCALGQGTNEETQYF; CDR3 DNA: TGCAGTGCTAGAGATTCGTGTGCTCTGGGACAGGGGACAAATGAAGAGACCCAGTACTTC
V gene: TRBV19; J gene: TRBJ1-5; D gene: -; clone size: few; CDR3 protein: CASSIVGQFYSNQPQHF; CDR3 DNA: TGTGCCAGTAGTATAGTAGGACAATTCTATAGCAATCAGCCCCAGCATTTT
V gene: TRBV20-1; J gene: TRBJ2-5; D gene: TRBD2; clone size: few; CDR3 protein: CSAESGLAGEETQYF; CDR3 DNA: TGCAGTGCCGAAAGTGGGCTAGCGGGGGAAGAGACCCAGTACTTC
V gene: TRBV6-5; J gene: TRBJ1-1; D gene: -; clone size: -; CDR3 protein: CASSYSAGAGAEAFF; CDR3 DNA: TGTGCCAGCAGTTACTCGGCAGGCGCCGGGGCTGAAGCTTTCTTT
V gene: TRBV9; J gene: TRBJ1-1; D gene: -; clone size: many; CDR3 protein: CASSPNTQNTEAFF; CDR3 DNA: TGTGCCAGCAGCCCTAATACACAGAACACTGAAGCTTTCTTT
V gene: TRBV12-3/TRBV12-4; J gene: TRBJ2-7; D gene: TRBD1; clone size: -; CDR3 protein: CASSFSDREDEQYF; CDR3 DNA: TGTGCCAGCAGTTTTTCGGACAGGGAGGACGAGCAGTACTTC
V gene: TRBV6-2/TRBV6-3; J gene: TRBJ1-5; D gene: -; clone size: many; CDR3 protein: CASSPVEVGGLQPQHF; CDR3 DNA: TGTGCCAGCAGTCCCGTGGAGGTCGGGGGGCTTCAGCCCCAGCATTTT
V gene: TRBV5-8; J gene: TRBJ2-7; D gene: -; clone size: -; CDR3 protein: CASSLERRDYEQYF; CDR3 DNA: TGTGCCAGCAGCTTGGAGCGGAGAGACTACGAGCAGTACTTC
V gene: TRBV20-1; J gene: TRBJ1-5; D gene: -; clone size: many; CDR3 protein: CSARARTRNQPQHF; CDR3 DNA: TGCAGTGCTAGAGCTAGGACGCGCAATCAGCCCCAGCATTTT
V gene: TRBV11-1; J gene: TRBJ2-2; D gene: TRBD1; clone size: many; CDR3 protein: CASSLTGGEKTGELFF; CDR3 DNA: TGTGCCAGCAGCCTGACAGGGGGCGAGAAAACCGGGGAGCTGTTTTTT
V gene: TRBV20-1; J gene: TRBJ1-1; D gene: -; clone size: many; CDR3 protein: CSARLMNTEAFF; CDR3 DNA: TGCAGTGCCCGACTGATGAACACTGAAGCTTTCTTT
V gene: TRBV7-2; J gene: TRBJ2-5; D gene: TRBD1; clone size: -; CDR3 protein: CASSLMTAGGIETQYF; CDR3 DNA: TGTGCCAGCAGCTTAATGACGGCAGGGGGAATCGAGACCCAGTACTTC
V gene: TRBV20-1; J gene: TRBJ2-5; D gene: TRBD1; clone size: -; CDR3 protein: CSARVPGGTDQETQYF; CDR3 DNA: TGCAGTGCTAGGGTACCAGGGGGCACCGACCAAGAGACCCAGTACTTC
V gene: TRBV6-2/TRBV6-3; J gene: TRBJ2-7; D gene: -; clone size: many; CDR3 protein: CASTRQAYYEQYF; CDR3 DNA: TGTGCCAGCACCCGACAGGCCTACTACGAGCAGTACTTC
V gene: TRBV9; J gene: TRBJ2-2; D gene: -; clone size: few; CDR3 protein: CASSVRARTSNTGELFF; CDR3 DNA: TGTGCCAGCAGCGTAAGGGCCCGGACATCGAACACCGGGGAGCTGTTTTTT
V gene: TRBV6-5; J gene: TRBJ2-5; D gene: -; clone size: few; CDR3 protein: CASSWTLFQETQYF; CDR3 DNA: TGTGCCAGCAGTTGGACACTGTTCCAAGAGACCCAGTACTTC
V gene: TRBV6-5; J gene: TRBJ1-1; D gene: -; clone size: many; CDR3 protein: CASSYGTGASTEAFF; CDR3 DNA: TGTGCCAGCAGTTACGGGACGGGGGCGAGCACTGAAGCTTTCTTT
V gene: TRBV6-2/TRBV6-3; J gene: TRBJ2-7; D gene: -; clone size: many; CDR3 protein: CASSRFQFPSPEQYF; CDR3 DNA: TGTGCCAGCAGCCGCTTTCAGTTTCCCAGTCCCGAGCAGTACTTC
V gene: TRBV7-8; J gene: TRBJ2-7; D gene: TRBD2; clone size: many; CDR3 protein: CASSVLADSYEQYF; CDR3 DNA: TGTGCCAGCTCAGTACTAGCGGATTCCTACGAGCAGTACTTC
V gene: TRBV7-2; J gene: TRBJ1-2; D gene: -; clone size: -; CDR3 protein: CASSSDGRRGYTF; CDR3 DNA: TGTGCCAGCAGCTCGGACGGCCGGCGGGGCTACACCTTC
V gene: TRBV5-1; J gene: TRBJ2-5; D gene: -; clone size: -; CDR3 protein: CASSLSWGAGETQYF; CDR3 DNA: TGCGCCAGCAGCTTGTCTTGGGGGGCCGGTGAGACCCAGTACTTC
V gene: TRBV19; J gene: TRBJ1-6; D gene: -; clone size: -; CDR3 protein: CASSIVGRDNSPLHF; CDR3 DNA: TGTGCCAGTAGTATAGTTGGCAGGGATAATTCACCCCTCCACTTT
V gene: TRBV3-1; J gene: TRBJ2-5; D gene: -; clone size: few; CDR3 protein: CASSHPGQRETQYF; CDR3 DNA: TGTGCCAGCAGCCACCCAGGGCAGCGGGAGACCCAGTACTTC
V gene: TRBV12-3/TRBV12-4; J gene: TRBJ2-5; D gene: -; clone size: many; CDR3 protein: CASTLGGTQYF; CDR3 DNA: TGTGCCAGCACCCTGGGGGGGACCCAGTACTTC
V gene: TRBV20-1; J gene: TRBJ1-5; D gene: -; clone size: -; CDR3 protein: CSASTGSNQPQHF; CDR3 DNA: TGCAGTGCCAGCACAGGTAGCAATCAGCCCCAGCATTTT
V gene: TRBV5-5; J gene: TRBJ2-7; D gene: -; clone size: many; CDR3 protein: CASSLEVVRGYEQYF; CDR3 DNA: TGTGCCAGCAGCTTGGAGGTCGTCAGGGGTTACGAGCAGTACTTC
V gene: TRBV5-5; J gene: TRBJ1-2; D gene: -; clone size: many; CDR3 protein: CASSLEAALNYGYTF; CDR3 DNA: TGTGCCAGCAGCTTGGAAGCGGCGTTGAACTATGGCTACACCTTC
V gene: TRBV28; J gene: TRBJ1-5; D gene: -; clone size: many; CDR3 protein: CASGHGNQPQHF; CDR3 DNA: TGTGCCAGCGGACATGGCAATCAGCCCCAGCATTTT
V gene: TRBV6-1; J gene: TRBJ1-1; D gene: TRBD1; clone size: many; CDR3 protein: CASSGQGGNTEAFF; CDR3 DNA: TGTGCCAGCAGCGGACAGGGAGGAAACACTGAAGCTTTCTTT
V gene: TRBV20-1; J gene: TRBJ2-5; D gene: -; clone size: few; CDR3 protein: CSARGGEGRGGPGQETQYF; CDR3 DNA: TGCAGTGCTAGAGGAGGAGAGGGGCGAGGCGGGCCAGGGCAAGAGACCCAGTACTTC
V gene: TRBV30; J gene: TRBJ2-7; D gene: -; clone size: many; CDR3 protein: CAWSSGGGDEQYF; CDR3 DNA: TGTGCCTGGAGCTCAGGGGGGGGGGACGAGCAGTACTTC
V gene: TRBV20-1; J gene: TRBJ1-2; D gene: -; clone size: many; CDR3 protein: CSAITYRDSNYGYTF; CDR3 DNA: TGCAGTGCCATAACCTACAGGGACTCCAACTATGGCTACACCTTC
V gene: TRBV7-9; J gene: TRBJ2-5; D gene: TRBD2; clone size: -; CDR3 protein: CASSFLAVQETQYF; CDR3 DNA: TGTGCCAGCAGCTTCCTAGCGGTACAAGAGACCCAGTACTTC